The clone carrying this T cell receptor beta chain was recorded only once. As handled by the study authors: Estimation of nucleated cell counts was performed using reference gene primer amplification. Method: immunoSEQ multiplex PCR; TCRdb's copy keeps in-frame clones and lacks some. That table furnishes V, J and clone size, whereas the DNA furnished D and trimming. The sample shows 150,000 or so clones, 81% of them seen only once. This sample is part of a study of blood T cell repertoires in COVID-19. Across the whole study: Acute and convalescent COVID-19 samples came from the United States, Italy and Spain. T cells, B-cell-depleted T cells, or PBMCs provided the cDNA or gDNA that served as material.

The sequenced material came from peripheral blood. This sequence originates from a human donor with acute or convalescent COVID-19. The donor label of this sample is uncertain.

For the CDR3, the DNA is TGTGCCAGCAGTGACTCCCTCGACAGGTTCTATGGCTACACCTTC. Residues: CASSDSLDRFYGYTF. V usage is TRBV6-4 and J usage is TRBJ1-2; D may be TRBD1 (6 bases). CDR1 and CDR2 (germline): MRHNA, SNTAGT. The CDR3 runs 15 residues. The V end lost 0 bases, the J end lost 4 bases, and 12 bases lay between the germline ends.